This is a list of T cell receptor beta chains from one sample in a study of technical replicates of blood from a few donors. Repertoires were generated with immunoSEQ multiplex PCR, while TCRdb's copy carries only in-frame clones and drops some. The sample contains roughly 15,000 clones, about 89% of which appear only once. Input material: PBMCs. These receptors came from a human donor in good health. The CDR3 runs from the conserved cysteine through the conserved F or W. A D gene is named only where the DNA matches it firmly. Size tells how often a clone was seen (once, few, many) or the class of an expanded clone, and some rows leave it out.

- TRBJ2-7 - TRBV5-6 TGTGCCAGCAGCCGTGGGACTCCTTGGAACGAGCAGTACTTC CASSRGTPWNEQYF
- TRBJ2-7 TRBD2 TRBV28 TGTGCCAGCAGTGGGGGGGACCCTCACTACGAGCAGTACTTC CASSGGDPHYEQYF
- TRBJ2-5 TRBD2 TRBV6-5 TGTGCCAGCAGTTACGGGGGGGTTGAGACCCAGTACTTC CASSYGGVETQYF
- TRBJ2-1 - TRBV11-3 TGTGCCAGCAGCTTATCTAGGAATGAGCAGTTCTTC CASSLSRNEQFF
- TRBJ2-7 TRBD1 TRBV7-9 TGTGCCAGCAGTCGACAGGGGGCCTATTCCTACGAGCAGTACTTC CASSRQGAYSYEQYF
- TRBJ1-4 TRBD1 TRBV7-9 TGTGCCGCCCGTAGGGGGACAGACAATGAAAAACTGTTTTTT CAARRGTDNEKLFF
- TRBJ2-1 TRBD2 TRBV6-5 TGTGCCAGCAGCGCTGGGACTAGCGGATACAATGAGCAGTTCTTC CASSAGTSGYNEQFF
- TRBJ2-7 - TRBV5-1 TGCGCCAGCAGCCTAGACAGGTACGAGCAGTACTTC CASSLDRYEQYF
- TRBJ1-2 - TRBV28 TGTGCCAGCAGTCTCCGGGGAGGGCACTATGGCTACACCTTC CASSLRGGHYGYTF
- TRBJ2-1 TRBD1 TRBV20-1 TGCAGAATAGACAGGGGCAATGAGCAGTTCTTC CRIDRGNEQFF
- TRBJ2-2 TRBD1 TRBV25-1 TGTGCCAGCAGTGATGCCCCGGGACAGGTTTTCACCGGGGAGCTGTTTTTT CASSDAPGQVFTGELFF
- TRBJ2-7 TRBD2 TRBV27 TGTGCCAGCAGTTTGAGGGAGGGTGACGAGCAGTACTTC CASSLREGDEQYF
- TRBJ2-7 TRBD2 TRBV27 TGTGCCAGCATTACCTTAGCGGGGGAAGGGGCCTACGAGCAGTACTTC CASITLAGEGAYEQYF
- TRBJ2-1 TRBD1 TRBV29-1 TGCAGCGGACAGGGTTTTCCCGGACCAACAAATAACAATGAGCAGTTCTTC CSGQGFPGPTNNNEQFF
- TRBJ2-5 TRBD2 TRBV2 TGTGCCAGCATCCCTGGTTCTAGCGGGAGAGGGGAGACCCAGTACTTC CASIPGSSGRGETQYF
- TRBJ1-1 - TRBV6-6 TGTGCCAGCAGGGACAGTGACCTTGGCACTGAAGCTTTCTTT CASRDSDLGTEAFF
- TRBJ1-4 TRBD1 TRBV7-6 TGTGCCAGCAGCTTAGGGACAGGGGATGAAAAACTGTTTTTT CASSLGTGDEKLFF
- TRBJ1-2 TRBD1 TRBV19 TGTGCCAGTAGTCTTGGACAGGGGGTTCGGGCTAACTATGGCTACACCTTC CASSLGQGVRANYGYTF
- TRBJ2-7 TRBD1 TRBV18 TGTGCCAGCTCAATACAAGGGACAGCCTACGAGCAGTACTTC CASSIQGTAYEQYF
- TRBJ2-1 TRBD2 TRBV6-5 TGTGCCAGCAGTTACTCACCGGGAGGCAACAATGAGCAGTTCTTC CASSYSPGGNNEQFF
- TRBJ2-7 TRBD2 TRBV7-9 TGTGCCAGCAGCTTAGCGCCCAGCGGGGCCTACGAGCAGTACTTC CASSLAPSGAYEQYF
- TRBJ2-7 - TRBV7-8 TGTGCCAGCAGCTTAGTCGGTGGACAGTCCTACGAGCAGTACTTC CASSLVGGQSYEQYF
- TRBJ2-1 TRBD1 TRBV5-1 TGCGCCAGCAGCGCACAGGGGGCGCGACGAAATGAGCAGTTCTTC CASSAQGARRNEQFF
- TRBJ1-5 TRBD1 TRBV6-1 TGTGCCAGCAGTCCTGACAGGGGGCGGGGTCAGCCCCAGCATTTT CASSPDRGRGQPQHF
- TRBJ2-6 - TRBV6-6 TGTGCCAGTTCGTCTGGGGCCAACGTCCTGACTTTC CASSSGANVLTF
- TRBJ2-6 - TRBV5-8 TGTGCCAGCAGCACAGCGGGACACTTCTCTGGGGCCAACGTCCTGACTTTC CASSTAGHFSGANVLTF
- TRBJ2-1 TRBD2 TRBV18 TGTGCCAGCTCACGAACTAGCGGGGGGTTTAGGGATGAGCAGTTCTTC CASSRTSGGFRDEQFF
- TRBJ2-7 TRBD1 TRBV14 TGTGCCAGCAGCCAAGAAGGCGCAGGGGGAGCCGAGCAGTACTTC CASSQEGAGGAEQYF
- TRBJ2-3 TRBD2 TRBV7-9 TGTGCCAGCAGCTCGACAAAACGAACTAGCGTGAGCACAGATGCGCAGTATTTT CASSSTKRTSVSTDAQYF
once TRBJ2-7 - TRBV30 TGTGCCTGGAGAGGACAGATTGGGCAGTACTTC CAWRGQIGQYF
- TRBJ1-2 - TRBV6-6 TGTGCCAGCAGCCAAACAGGGACCGCTAACTATGGCTACACCTTC CASSQTGTANYGYTF
- TRBJ2-7 TRBD1 TRBV6-6 TGTGCCAGCAGAACGGGACAGAACCACTACGAGCAGTACTTC CASRTGQNHYEQYF